This T cell receptor beta chain was obtained from a study of blood T cells in healthy people across ages. Study-wide points: A conclusive naive versus antigen-experienced comparison was prevented by the unsorted PBMCs.

This clonotype came up a few times. Its matching antigen is unknown. Through a sample-barcoded 5' primer and a J-beta primer mix, a second PCR was run for roughly 6 to 11 cycles. Using its own MiXCR run on the 5' RACE reads, TCRdb lists one record per CDR3 protein. The sample shows approximately 800,000 distinct CDR3 sequences, about 47% of them seen only once. CDR1 MNHNY and CDR2 SVGAGI come from the germline V gene (reference sequence). The CDR3 consists of 17 residues. The ends were cut back, 7 bases at V and 0 bases at J, with 20 bases in the middle. The rearrangement links TRBV6-6 to TRBJ2-3, with D perhaps matching TRBD1 (6 bases). The TCR was taken from an elderly man in good health. Input material: blood. Written as DNA, the CDR3 is TGTGCCAGCACCAACAACGACAGGCTGATAAGCACAGATACGCAGTATTTT. It specifies CASTNNDRLISTDTQYF.